This TCR beta chain was documented in a study of T cells in Graves' hyperthyroidism and ophthalmopathy. RNA transcripts provided the source from which TCR beta CDR3 regions were amplified. Carried out on the TCR CDR3, a first-round RT-PCR used the HTBI primer set. TCRdb reprocessed the multiplex PCR reads with MiXCR, giving one entry per CDR3 protein. The sample lists under 450,000 distinct CDR3 sequences; 15% to 19% were seen once. This CDR3 is 13 amino acids long. Trimming left V 7 bases short and J 2 bases short, with 12 bases between. CDR1 and CDR2 (germline): SNHLY, FYNNEI. V is TRBV2 and J is TRBJ2-7; either TRBD1 or TRBD2 may supply D (5 bases each). Sequencing was done on a sample of blood. The clonotype was recovered from a woman aged 18-29 years with Graves' hyperthyroidism. The CDR3 sequence: CASIPGTTYEQYF. CDR3 sequence (DNA): TGTGCCAGCATTCCCGGGACGACCTACGAGCAGTACTTC.